Listed here are 32 T cell receptor beta chains from one sample, sequenced in a study of blood T cell repertoires in COVID-19. Sequencing was performed with immunoSEQ multiplex PCR; in TCRdb, only in-frame clones are kept and a portion is missing. The data contain approximately 230,000 clones, roughly 79% of them singletons. Sequenced material: PBMCs or T cells enriched from blood (not recorded which). The receptor set was obtained from a man aged 35-49 years who had recovered from COVID-19.

CDR3 nucleotide sequence: TGTGCCAGCGGCGGACAGTTCAACACTGAAGCTTTCTTT. Protein: CASGGQFNTEAFF. The chain employs TRBV7-8 and TRBJ1-1; D is possibly TRBD1 (6 bases). This CDR3 has 13 amino acids. The germline gives CDR1 SGHVS, CDR2 FQNEAQ. With 8 bases removed from V and 2 bases from J, the gap between germline ends came to 12 bases. Full variable domain (rest looked up from reference TRBV7-8 and TRBJ1-1): GAGVSQSPRYKVAKRGQDVALRCDPISGHVSLFWYQQALGQGPEFLTYFQNEAQLDKSGLPSDRFFAERPEGSVSTLKIQRTQQEDSAVYLCASGGQFNTEAFFGQGTRLTVV.

The chain couples TRBV6-6 to TRBJ1-5; D unclear. Germline V CDR1 and CDR2: MNHNY, SVGAGI (reference sequence). This CDR3 is built from 13 residues. Trimming took off 3 bases at V and 5 bases at J, with 8 bases between the two ends. CDR3 in DNA: TGTGCCAGCAGTTATATGGCGGATCAGCCCCAGCATTTT. Translation: CASSYMADQPQHF.

The chain has TRBV7-2 and TRBJ1-1; D is unresolved. CDR1 is SGHTA, CDR2 FQGNSA, per germline. Trimming stripped 1 base from V and 5 bases from J, with 11 bases between. This CDR3 has 14 residues. CDR3 sequence: CASSLGVGRTEAFF. CDR3 nucleotides: TGTGCCAGCAGCTTAGGGGTAGGGAGAACTGAAGCTTTCTTT.

The chain links TRBV29-1 to TRBJ1-2; the match to TRBD1 covers 9 bases. This CDR3 region has 16 residues. Germline trimming cut 3 bases from V and 5 bases from J; bases unmatched to any gene: 13. CDR1 and CDR2 (germline): SQVTM, ANQGSEA. As DNA, the CDR3 is TGCAGCGTTGATCCCCAGGGGACAGGGTCGAGGTATGGCTACACCTTC. Protein product: CSVDPQGTGSRYGYTF. Based on the CDR3 plus reference TRBV29-1 and TRBJ1-2, the full variable domain is SAVISQKPSRDICQRGTSLTIQCQVDSQVTMMFWYRQQPGQSLTLIATANQGSEATYESGFVIDKFPISRPNLTFSTLTVSNMSPEDSSIYLCSVDPQGTGSRYGYTFGSGTRLTVV.

This chain connects TRBV18 to TRBJ2-1, with D possibly TRBD2 on 6 matching bases. V dropped 2 bases and J dropped 8 bases, with 7 bases sitting between them. CDR1 is KGHSH and CDR2 is LQKENI in the germline V gene. This CDR3 contains 12 residues. The CDR3 loop reads CASSPSSDEQFF. CDR3 nucleotide sequence: TGTGCCAGCTCACCATCTAGCGATGAGCAGTTCTTC. The whole variable domain, remainder taken from reference TRBV18 and TRBJ2-1, is NAGVMQNPRHLVRRRGQEARLRCSPMKGHSHVYWYRQLPEEGLKFMVYLQKENIIDESGMPKERFSAEFPKEGPSILRIQQVVRGDSAAYFCASSPSSDEQFFGPGTRLTVL.

The chain recombines TRBV28 with TRBJ1-4; TRBD1 is a possible D gene (6 bases). Trimming pared 2 bases from V and 0 bases from J, leaving 19 bases between. Germline CDR1 and CDR2: MDHEN and SYDVKM. CDR3 length equals 19 residues. CDR3 coding DNA: TGTGCCAGCAGTTTAAGGCAGGGGCCCATCGGTGCAACTAATGAAAAACTGTTTTTT. Its protein is CASSLRQGPIGATNEKLFF.

In nucleotides, the CDR3 is TGTGCCAGCAGTTTTAGCCCTAAGTACGAGCAGTACTTC. Its translation: CASSFSPKYEQYF. The chain links TRBV27 to TRBJ2-7; D unclear. The V gene's germline CDR1 is MNHEY and CDR2 SMNVEV (reference sequence). The germline V and J ends were trimmed by 3 bases and 4 bases, with 10 bases remaining between them. The CDR3 sequence is 13 residues long.

This clone was found a few times. This chain links TRBV9 with TRBJ1-6; the D gene is possibly TRBD1 (6 bases). The CDR3 is 14 amino acids. V was cut by 4 bases and J by 13 bases, with 18 bases left in between. CDR1 is SGDLS and CDR2 is YYNGEE in the germline V gene. CDR3 in DNA: TGTGCCAGCAGCATCCAGACAGGCGCGGCCCCCCTCCACTTT. Amino acid sequence: CASSIQTGAAPLHF.

The genes are TRBV11-2 and TRBJ1-1; D may be TRBD1 (6 bases). Germline CDR1 and CDR2: SGHAT and FQNNGV. CDR3 length: 12 residues. Trimming stripped 2 bases from V and 11 bases from J, with 12 bases between. The CDR3 sequence: CASSLLQGMAFF. The CDR3 nucleotides read TGTGCCAGCAGCTTACTTCAGGGGATGGCTTTCTTT.

The V call is TRBV10-3, the J call TRBJ1-1; 9 bases match TRBD1. The CDR3 is 15 amino acids. The germline CDR1 and CDR2 sequences are ENHRY and SYGVKD. V was clipped by 0 bases and J by 4 bases; unmatched bases: 3. CDR3 amino acids: CAISESLDRGTEAFF. The CDR3, as DNA: TGTGCCATCAGTGAGTCTTTGGACAGGGGCACTGAAGCTTTCTTT.

The rearrangement uses TRBV18 and TRBJ2-7; the D gene is possibly TRBD2 (5 bases). V was clipped by 6 bases and J by 3 bases, with 9 bases between them. Per the germline V gene, CDR1 is KGHSH and CDR2 is LQKENI. The CDR3 spans 12 residues. In nucleotides, the CDR3 is TGTGCCAGCTCCATAGGAGGCTACGAGCAGTACTTC. Its protein is CASSIGGYEQYF. The full variable domain, rest sourced from reference TRBV18 and TRBJ2-7, is NAGVMQNPRHLVRRRGQEARLRCSPMKGHSHVYWYRQLPEEGLKFMVYLQKENIIDESGMPKERFSAEFPKEGPSILRIQQVVRGDSAAYFCASSIGGYEQYFGPGTRLTVT.

The rearrangement links TRBV5-6 to TRBJ2-7; 9 bases align to TRBD2. Germline loops: CDR1 SGHDT, CDR2 YYEEEE. The CDR3 consists of 16 residues. V lost 2 bases, J lost 1 base, and 7 bases stayed unmatched. DNA for the CDR3: TGTGCCAGCAGCTTCGCCCTAGCGGGGATTTCCTACGAGCAGTACTTC. Its protein product is CASSFALAGISYEQYF.

The chain employs TRBV7-2 and TRBJ2-1; D call uncertain. The V gene lost 1 base and the J gene lost 5 bases, with 6 bases spanning the gap. The germline V gene encodes CDR1 SGHTA and CDR2 FQGNSA. The CDR3 covers 13 residues. DNA for the CDR3: TGTGCCAGCAGCTTAGGTCACAACAATGAGCAGTTCTTC. This gives the protein CASSLGHNNEQFF.

The CDR3 sequence is CASSPPWTESYGYTF. The CDR3 coding sequence is TGTGCCAGCAGCCCTCCTTGGACAGAAAGCTATGGCTACACCTTC. The genes are TRBV4-2 and TRBJ1-2, with TRBD1 as a possible D gene (6 bases). Trimming took off 4 bases at V and 4 bases at J, with 16 bases between the two ends. The CDR3 has 15 amino acids. Germline V gene lookup returns CDR1 LGHNA and CDR2 YNFKEQ.

Here the CDR3 reads CASSDTSVSDTQYF. The CDR3, as DNA: TGTGCCAGCAGTGACACTAGCGTCTCAGATACGCAGTATTTT. This chain connects TRBV5-4 to TRBJ2-3, with TRBD2 matching 7 bases. Looked up from germline, CDR1 is SGHNT and CDR2 is YYREEE (reference sequence). J lost 4 bases, V lost 5 bases, and 7 bases had no gene match. The CDR3 covers 14 residues.

The CDR3 DNA follows: TGTGCCAGCAGTAGGAACAGGGACGGGGAGCTGTTTTTT. It yields the protein CASSRNRDGELFF. The chain carries TRBV27 and TRBJ2-2, with D tentatively TRBD1 (6 bases). Trimming removed 5 bases from V and 7 bases from J, with 11 bases in between. This CDR3 comprises 13 residues. CDR1 and CDR2 (germline): MNHEY, SMNVEV (reference sequence).

This sequence joins TRBV5-3 and TRBJ1-4, with 7 nucleotides matching TRBD1. TRBV5-3 is designated an ORF whose function remains uncertain. This CDR3 is 18 amino acids long. Germline trimming cut 2 bases from V and 0 bases from J; bases unmatched to any gene: 10. CDR3 loop: CARSLTGDPTSTNEKLFF. CDR3 sequence (DNA): TGTGCCAGAAGCTTAACAGGGGATCCGACATCAACTAATGAAAAACTGTTTTTT.

This chain joins TRBV9 and TRBJ2-1; 8 positions agree with TRBD1. Germline values: CDR1 SGDLS, CDR2 YYNGEE. The CDR3 totals 15 residues. V was clipped by 2 bases and J by 9 bases; unmatched bases: 10. The CDR3 loop reads CASSVTGTGAGEQFF. The CDR3 bases are TGTGCCAGCAGCGTTACCGGGACAGGCGCGGGTGAGCAGTTCTTC.

This chain connects TRBV10-1 to TRBJ1-3; D is unresolved. Germline V CDR1 and CDR2: WNHNN, SYGVQD (reference sequence). There are 15 residues in the CDR3. Trimming pared 5 bases from V and 0 bases from J, leaving 11 bases between. The CDR3 DNA reads TGCGCCAGCAGTCCCGACGGACTCTCTGGAAACACCATATATTTT. Translated, it gives CASSPDGLSGNTIYF.

The chain employs TRBV9 and TRBJ1-2; 8 bases fit TRBD1. This CDR3 comprises 13 residues. V trimming: 4 bases; J trimming: 8 bases; junction bases outside the gene matches: 7. Looked up from germline, CDR1 is SGDLS and CDR2 is YYNGEE. The CDR3, as DNA: TGTGCCAGCAGCCTACCAGGGGGCGAGGGCTACACCTTC. This gives the protein CASSLPGGEGYTF.

V usage is TRBV18 and J usage is TRBJ2-3; D is perhaps TRBD1 (5 bases). V was pared by 6 bases and J by 0 bases, with 22 bases between. Germline values: CDR1 KGHSH, CDR2 LQKENI. The CDR3 contains 18 residues. In DNA, the CDR3 is TGTGCCAGCTCCCTCAAGGGGCAGGGCAAGGGGAGCACAGATACGCAGTATTTT. This translates into CASSLKGQGKGSTDTQYF.

In nucleotides, the CDR3 is TGTGCCAGCAGTCCCCTCCTAGCGGGAGGGCCCAATGAGCAGTTCTTC. Translating gives CASSPLLAGGPNEQFF. This chain uses TRBV27 with TRBJ2-1; 12 bases line up with TRBD2. CDR1 MNHEY and CDR2 SMNVEV come from the germline V gene (reference sequence). The CDR3 covers 16 residues. V lost 5 bases to trimming and J lost 6 bases; unmatched junction nucleotides: 8.

The V and J genes are TRBV7-3 and TRBJ2-7; TRBD1 agrees at 11 bases. Trimming at V came to 3 bases and at J to 6 bases, leaving 7 bases not matched to a gene. Germline CDR1 and CDR2: SGHTA and FQGTGA. This CDR3 has 15 residues. The CDR3 DNA is TGTGCCAGCAGCTTGCTCGGGACAGGGGGTGGCGAGCAGTACTTC. It codes for CASSLLGTGGGEQYF.

The J gene is TRBJ2-5, the V gene TRBV7-2; TRBD1 matches at 9 bases. V shed 2 bases, J shed 4 bases, and the junction held 2 bases outside the gene matches. Germline V lookup: CDR1 SGHTA, CDR2 FQGNSA. This CDR3 spans 14 amino acids. The CDR3 protein is CASSLRQGGETQYF. The CDR3 DNA reads TGTGCCAGCAGCTTAAGACAGGGGGGAGAGACCCAGTACTTC.

This chain uses TRBV6-4 with TRBJ1-2, with 7 bases fitting TRBD1. The CDR3 sequence is 14 residues long. CDR1 and CDR2 (germline): MRHNA, SNTAGT. V lost 8 bases to trimming and J lost 2 bases; unmatched junction nucleotides: 8. This CDR3 is CASALNRGNYGYTF. CDR3 bases: TGTGCCAGCGCTTTAAACAGGGGAAACTATGGCTACACCTTC.

The chain's CDR3 is CASSLGANQPQHF. In DNA form, the CDR3 reads TGTGCCAGCAGTCTCGGTGCCAATCAGCCCCAGCATTTT. This chain uses TRBV12-3 or TRBV12-4 with TRBJ1-5; D gene ambiguous. Trimming took 5 bases from V and 3 from J, leaving 8 bases between them. This CDR3 spans 13 amino acids.

The gene calls are TRBV20-1 and TRBJ2-3; 10 nucleotides match TRBD2. The CDR3 loop spans 14 amino acids. The trim removed 3 bases at V and 4 bases at J, leaving 4 bases unmatched. The germline V gene encodes CDR1 DFQATT and CDR2 SNEGSKA (reference sequence). The CDR3, as DNA: TGCAGTGCTAGTAAGACTAGCGGGTCAGATACGCAGTATTTT. This gives the protein CSASKTSGSDTQYF.

This clone appeared a single time. V is TRBV19 and J is TRBJ2-2; the match to TRBD1 covers 9 bases. Germline values: CDR1 LNHDA, CDR2 SQIVND (reference sequence). This CDR3 comprises 20 residues. V lost 4 bases to trimming and J lost 5 bases; unmatched junction nucleotides: 20. Here the CDR3 reads CASSTHPNRWTGERTGELFF. The CDR3 nucleotides are TGTGCCAGTAGTACGCACCCCAACCGCTGGACAGGGGAGCGTACCGGGGAGCTGTTTTTT. Full variable domain (remainder filled in from reference TRBV19 and TRBJ2-2): DGGITQSPKYLFRKEGQNVTLSCEQNLNHDAMYWYRQDPGQGLRLIYYSQIVNDFQKGDIAEGYSVSREKKESFPLTVTSAQKNPTAFYLCASSTHPNRWTGERTGELFFGEGSRLTVL.

This chain joins TRBV6-5 and TRBJ2-3; weak D call: TRBD2 (6 bases). Trimming took 2 bases from V and 0 from J, leaving 9 bases between them. There are 15 residues in the CDR3. Germline V gene sequence: CDR1 MNHEY, CDR2 SVGAGI. The CDR3 DNA reads as TGTGCCAGCAGTTACCAGAGCGGGAGCACAGATACGCAGTATTTT. Translating gives CASSYQSGSTDTQYF.

This chain connects TRBV5-1 to TRBJ2-5; D is ambiguous. There are 13 residues in the CDR3. Germline V gives CDR1 SGHRS, CDR2 YFSETQ. V gave up 5 bases and J gave up 1 base, with 9 bases separating them. In DNA, the CDR3 is TGCGCCAGCAGGGTGGGCCCCCAAGAGACCCAGTACTTC. Encoded protein: CASRVGPQETQYF.

In this sample, this clone turned up a few times. The chain couples TRBV6-2 or TRBV6-3 to TRBJ1-6, with D unresolved. The CDR3 runs 12 residues. With 6 bases removed from V and 14 bases from J, the gap between germline ends came to 14 bases. Germline V gene data show CDR1 as MNHEY and CDR2 as SVGEGT. This CDR3 reads CASSLSQASLHF. The CDR3 coding sequence is TGTGCCAGCAGCCTCTCGCAGGCATCCCTCCACTTT.

This clone was recorded a few times. CDR3: CASSWDRVSPLHF. The DNA of the CDR3 is TGTGCCAGCAGTTGGGACAGGGTGTCACCCCTCCACTTT. The V call is TRBV27, the J call TRBJ1-6; 9 bases align to TRBD1. With 4 bases clipped from V and 10 bases from J, the junction kept 2 bases outside the gene matches. This CDR3 is built from 13 residues. Per germline, CDR1 MNHEY and CDR2 SMNVEV (reference sequence).